The rows below give T cell receptor beta chains drawn from one sample of a study of blood T cell repertoires in COVID-19. Using immunoSEQ multiplex PCR, the repertoire was profiled, and TCRdb retains in-frame clones only, with some absent. Among over 60,000 clones listed, over 85% were seen once. Material: peripheral blood. The receptor set was obtained from an elderly woman with active or convalescent COVID-19. CDR3s include the opening cysteine and the closing phenylalanine or tryptophan. A D gene is named only where the DNA matches it firmly.

CASSLRGFGNSNGYTF TRBV7-2 - TRBJ1-2
CASSFLSGGGTQYF TRBV28 TRBD2 TRBJ2-3
CASSSGVLAKNIQYF TRBV27 - TRBJ2-4
CASSSGGEETQYF TRBV12-3/TRBV12-4 - TRBJ2-5
CAWRGGVYTDTQYF TRBV30 - TRBJ2-3
CASSQAQGSGNTIYF TRBV3-1/TRBV3-2 - TRBJ1-3
CASSFMAGPNYGYTF TRBV27 - TRBJ1-2
CASSRDPNEKLFF TRBV7-2 - TRBJ1-4
CASTERVHGYTF TRBV6-5 - TRBJ1-2
CASSTRGSGGALETQYF TRBV7-2 TRBD2 TRBJ2-5